A selection of T cell receptor beta chains follows, all from one sample in a study of vaccination effects on CD4 cells after COVID-19. Sequenced by immunoSEQ multiplex PCR; TCRdb stores in-frame clones only, minus some. The data contain 25,000 or so clones, roughly 70% of them singletons. These receptors have no identified antigens. Sequenced material: CD4+ T cells from PBMCs cultured with HCoV-NL63 spike peptides, taken before COVID-19 vaccination. These receptors were obtained from a human donor who received a COVID-19 vaccine. Each CDR3 is given with its conserved first and last residue. D genes are given only for firm matches. Some rows mark clone size as missing; the rest say once, few, many or name a class of expanded clone.

v_call	clone_size	d_call	j_call	cdr3_nt	cdr3_aa
TRBV21-1	once	NA	TRBJ2-7	TGTGCCAGCAGCAAAGTTGGGGGGCGGGGTGTGTCCTACGAGCAGTACTTC	CASSKVGGRGVSYEQYF
TRBV7-2	once	NA	TRBJ1-5	TGTGCCAGCAGCTTAGGCTTCCCTAATCAGCCCCAGCATTTT	CASSLGFPNQPQHF
TRBV20-1	once	NA	TRBJ2-4	TGCAGTGCTAGATCCCGGGGGTCTTTATACTTC	CSARSRGSLYF
TRBV27	NA	TRBD1	TRBJ1-2	TGTGCCAGCAGCTTCCGCCGGGACAGGGTTGGCTATGGCTACACCTTC	CASSFRRDRVGYGYTF
TRBV5-6	few	NA	TRBJ2-7	TGTGCCAGCAGCCGAAGGGACGGCGGGGAGCAGTACTTC	CASSRRDGGEQYF
TRBV19	NA	NA	TRBJ2-2	TGTGCCAGCTCGCCCTTCGGGGCTCGGCCGAACACCGGGGAGCTGTTTTTT	CASSPFGARPNTGELFF
TRBV28	NA	NA	TRBJ2-7	TGTGCCAGCAGTCCTTCATTCAAGGGCTACGAGCAGTACTTC	CASSPSFKGYEQYF
TRBV7-9	few	NA	TRBJ1-2	TGTGCCAGCAGCTTAGGTACCTTCTATGGCTACACCTTC	CASSLGTFYGYTF
TRBV6-6	NA	NA	TRBJ1-2	TGTGCCAGCAGCCATACCTTGCTGCTCGTACGGACGGACGACTCTCAGGGCTACACCTTC	CASSHTLLLVRTDDSQGYTF
TRBV9	NA	NA	TRBJ1-6	TGTGCCAGCAGCGCCTACACGGGACACCGGGATAATTCACCCCTCCACTTT	CASSAYTGHRDNSPLHF
TRBV27	once	NA	TRBJ1-1	TGTGCCAGCAGTTTCGGGGGAAGTGGCACTGAAGCTTTCTTT	CASSFGGSGTEAFF
TRBV5-4	few	NA	TRBJ1-3	TGTGCCAGCAGCTTCGACTCATATGGAAACACCATATATTTT	CASSFDSYGNTIYF
TRBV24-1	NA	TRBD1	TRBJ1-5	TGTGCCACCAGTGATTTACCCGGGACAGGCGTTGATAGCAATCAGCCCCAGCATTTT	CATSDLPGTGVDSNQPQHF
TRBV7-2	few	NA	TRBJ1-2	TGTGCCAGCAGCTTAGGAACGACAGTCTTCTATGGCTACACCTTC	CASSLGTTVFYGYTF
TRBV5-1	NA	NA	TRBJ1-2	TGCGCCAGCAGCTTGGAAAGTTATGGCTACACCTTC	CASSLESYGYTF
TRBV10-3	NA	NA	TRBJ2-4	TGTGCCATCAGCACTAGCCCCGAAAACATTCAGTACTTC	CAISTSPENIQYF
TRBV4-1	NA	NA	TRBJ2-6	TGCGCCAGCAGCCAAGATAGATGGCAGGCGCCGTCTGGGGCCAACGTCCTGACTTTC	CASSQDRWQAPSGANVLTF
TRBV9	NA	NA	TRBJ1-6	TGTGCCAGCAGCTTACCAAGTCCGAATTCACCCCTCCACTTT	CASSLPSPNSPLHF